This T cell receptor (beta chain) is drawn from a study of blood T cell repertoires in COVID-19. Across the whole study: COVID-19 samples collected from the United States, Italy and Spain covered acute and convalescent phases.

Under the authors' procedure: By means of reference gene primer amplification, nucleated cell counts were estimated. Sequencing was performed with immunoSEQ multiplex PCR; in TCRdb, only in-frame clones are kept and a portion is missing. D and trimming were read from the DNA, whereas the V and J calls and clone size are those reported in that table. The table records some 490,000 clones, 88% of them present only once. V lost 8 bases and J lost 7; bases outside the gene matches: 4. From germline, CDR1 is SNHLY and CDR2 FYNNEI. CDR3 length: 13 residues. The receptor's source is a woman aged 60-70 years who had recovered from COVID-19. The sequencing sample was made of PBMCs or T cells enriched from blood (not recorded which). The chain couples TRBV2 to TRBJ2-4, with 11 bases lining up with TRBD2. CDR3 sequence reads: CASYSGGANIQYF. The CDR3 bases are TGTGCCAGCTATAGCGGGGGGGCTAACATTCAGTACTTC.